The entry below describes one T cell receptor beta chain. The sample comes from a study of cytomegalovirus exposure and HLA in healthy donors. This CDR3 contains 16 residues. J lost 3 bases, V lost 0 bases, and 8 bases had no gene match. Germline values: CDR1 SGHKS, CDR2 YYEKEE (reference sequence). PCR employed 60 Vbeta and 13 Jbeta primers. The assay was immunoSEQ multiplex PCR, and TCRdb's table has in-frame clones only and misses some. The profile shows over 200,000 clones, about 80% of them singletons. The chain combines TRBV5-5 with TRBJ2-5; TRBD2 aligns across 7 bases. The TCR originated in a woman between 35 and 50 years old in good health and CMV-seronegative. The source material was PBMCs. The CDR3 coding sequence is TGTGCCAGCAGCTTGGTGGTGGGGGGGATAAAAGAGACCCAGTACTTC. Residues: CASSLVVGGIKETQYF.